This record looks at one T cell receptor (beta chain) sequence and its context. This sample was included in a study of blood T cell repertoires in COVID-19. Study in general: Material from acute and convalescent COVID-19 was sourced from the United States, Italy and Spain. The analysed material was cDNA or gDNA that came from T cells, B-cell-depleted T cells, or PBMCs.

Per the original methods: The assay estimated nucleated cells by amplifying reference gene primers. Sequencing used immunoSEQ multiplex PCR; TCRdb keeps in-frame clones, though not all of them. V and J calls plus clone size are reproduced from that table; the DNA served to infer D and trimming. The table lists roughly 160,000 clones, less than 85% of them singletons. Germline V lookup: CDR1 KGHSH, CDR2 LQKENI. The CDR3 is 16 amino acids. V was clipped by 6 bases and J by 0 bases, with 15 bases between them. Material: peripheral blood. This sequence originates from a woman of 80 years or more with active or convalescent COVID-19. V gene TRBV18 combines with J gene TRBJ1-3, with D maybe TRBD1 (6 bases). The CDR3 reads CASSANQGNSGNTIYF. The CDR3 DNA is TGTGCCAGCTCCGCCAACCAGGGGAACTCTGGAAACACCATATATTTT.